The 32 T cell receptor beta chains below all came from one sample that was sequenced in a study of T cell responses to AZD1222 COVID-19 vaccine. TCRdb's table, derived via immunoSEQ multiplex PCR, lists solely in-frame clones and lacks some. The sample contains 200,000 or so clones, 92% of which appear only once. The starting material was peripheral blood, obtained on day 0 of AZD1222 vaccination. The receptors here all came from an adult in good health.

This rearrangement joins TRBV6-6 to TRBJ2-7, with 7 bases fitting TRBD1. Germline lookup yields CDR1 MNHNY and CDR2 SVGAGI (reference sequence). V trimming: 8 bases; J trimming: 4 bases; junction bases outside the gene matches: 5. The CDR3 length is 12 residues. CDR3 region: CASGVTGYEQYV. DNA for the CDR3: TGTGCCAGCGGGGTGACAGGGTACGAGCAGTACGTC.

The chain is built from TRBV6-5 and TRBJ2-3; TRBD1 matches at 7 bases. The V segment lost 6 bases and the J segment 11 bases; nucleotides outside the gene matches: 8. Germline V gene lookup returns CDR1 MNHEY and CDR2 SVGAGI. This CDR3 spans 12 amino acids. DNA for the CDR3: TGTGCCAGCAGCCGAGGACAGGCGGGGCAGTATTTT. This gives the protein CASSRGQAGQYF.

The gene calls are TRBV6-5 and TRBJ1-6; D remains unclear. Germline V gives CDR1 MNHEY, CDR2 SVGAGI. This CDR3 is 15 amino acids long. Trimming left V 6 bases short and J 7 bases short, with 16 bases between. In nucleotides, the CDR3 is TGTGCCAGCAGCCCCCCCCGGACGGTCAATTCACCCCTCCACTTT. This sequence encodes CASSPPRTVNSPLHF.

Here the CDR3 reads CAISSGVSNQPQHF. The CDR3 bases are TGTGCCATCAGTTCAGGGGTTAGCAATCAGCCCCAGCATTTT. V gene TRBV10-3 combines with J gene TRBJ1-5, with a tentative D call TRBD1 (6 bases). This CDR3 has 14 residues. The V gene's germline CDR1 is ENHRY and CDR2 SYGVKD. V shed 5 bases and J shed 0 bases, with 8 bases lying between them.

The CDR3 DNA sequence: TGTGCCAGCAGGCAGGACTCGAGCTCTGGAAACACCATATATTTT. The encoded protein is CASRQDSSSGNTIYF. J is TRBJ1-3 and V is TRBV6-6; D remains ambiguous. V dropped 6 bases and J dropped 0 bases, with 12 bases sitting between them. The germline V gene encodes CDR1 MNHNY and CDR2 SVGAGI (reference sequence). The CDR3 length is 15 residues.

This sequence joins TRBV30 and TRBJ1-3; D gene ambiguous. Trimming removed 2 bases from V and 4 bases from J, with 12 bases in between. The CDR3 runs 14 residues. Germline CDR1 and CDR2: GTSNPN and SVGIG (reference sequence). The CDR3 here is CAWSPQQLGNTIYF. The CDR3 coding sequence is TGTGCCTGGAGTCCCCAGCAGCTAGGAAACACCATATATTTT.

V and J are TRBV3-1 (or the pseudogene TRBV3-2) and TRBJ1-4; no reliable D call. This CDR3 contains 12 residues. The germline gives CDR1 LGHDT, CDR2 YNNKEL (reference sequence). The V gene lost 6 bases and the J gene lost 8 bases, with 10 bases spanning the gap. The CDR3 region is CASRKEGEKLFF. CDR3 nucleotide sequence: TGTGCCAGCAGGAAGGAGGGCGAAAAACTGTTTTTT.

The chain joins TRBV27 to TRBJ1-6; D ambiguous. Germline V CDR1 and CDR2: MNHEY, SMNVEV (reference sequence). The CDR3 covers 13 residues. Trimming stripped 0 bases from V and 5 bases from J, with 2 bases between. DNA of the CDR3: TGTGCCAGCAGTTTATCTCATAATTCACCCCTCCACTTT. Amino acid sequence: CASSLSHNSPLHF.

The V and J genes are TRBV6-5 and TRBJ2-2, with 7 bases matching TRBD2. The CDR3 consists of 15 residues. The germline V gene encodes CDR1 MNHEY and CDR2 SVGAGI. Germline trimming cut 0 bases from V and 6 bases from J; bases unmatched to any gene: 4. The CDR3 spells CASSYSLATPGELFF. The CDR3 nucleotides read TGTGCCAGCAGTTACTCACTAGCGACCCCCGGGGAGCTGTTTTTT.

This clone showed up just a few times. V is TRBV4-3 and J is TRBJ2-1; D gene unclear. The CDR3 has 12 amino acids. V lost 3 bases, J lost 3 bases, and 3 bases lay in between. The germline gives CDR1 LGHNA, CDR2 YSLEER. The CDR3 protein is CASSHHYNEQFF. As DNA, the CDR3 is TGCGCCAGCAGCCATCACTACAATGAGCAGTTCTTC.

The chain is built from TRBV11-2 and TRBJ2-7; no definite D call. From germline, CDR1 is SGHAT and CDR2 FQNNGV. The CDR3 spans 11 residues. The V gene lost 2 bases and the J gene lost 5 bases, with 4 bases spanning the gap. CDR3 loop: CASSLIHEQYV. Here the CDR3 DNA reads TGTGCCAGCAGCTTAATCCACGAGCAGTACGTC.

The chain is built from TRBV18 and TRBJ1-3; D is unclear. V lost 1 base and J lost 1, with 11 bases in between. From germline, CDR1 is KGHSH and CDR2 LQKENI. The length of the CDR3 is 16 residues. The CDR3 spells CASSPLADRSGNTIYF. For the CDR3, the DNA is TGTGCCAGCTCACCACTTGCAGATAGGTCTGGAAACACCATATATTTT.

Points on this clone: Different DNA sequences within this sample yield the same CDR3. This sequence joins TRBV3-1 (or the pseudogene TRBV3-2) and TRBJ1-5; D ambiguous. There are 13 residues in the CDR3. V lost 3 bases and J 4 bases, leaving 7 bases between the germline ends. Per the germline V gene, CDR1 is LGHDT and CDR2 is YNNKEL (reference sequence). DNA of the CDR3: TGTGCCAGCAGCCAGACATCTAATCAGCCCCAGCATTTT. This sequence encodes CASSQTSNQPQHF.

The chain uses TRBV12-3 or TRBV12-4 and TRBJ2-2; no clear D gene. V was pared by 7 bases and J by 2 bases, with 5 bases between. The CDR3 is 12 residues long. This CDR3 reads CASTSNTGELFF. For the CDR3, the DNA is TGTGCCAGCACCTCCAACACCGGGGAGCTGTTTTTT.

This chain connects TRBV19 to TRBJ1-6; the match to TRBD1 covers 9 bases. V shed 4 bases and J 10 bases; nucleotides not matched to a gene: 11. CDR1 is LNHDA, CDR2 SQIVND, per germline (reference sequence). The CDR3 covers 16 residues. The CDR3 here is CASSTPGQGASSPLHF. DNA of the CDR3: TGTGCCAGTAGTACGCCGGGACAGGGTGCGAGCTCACCCCTCCACTTT.

The genes are TRBV28 and TRBJ2-2; D uncertain. V was pared by 6 bases and J by 8 bases, with 4 bases between. The CDR3 length is 10 residues. Germline V gene sequence: CDR1 MDHEN, CDR2 SYDVKM. Written as DNA, the CDR3 is TGTGCCAGCAGCCGGGGGGAGCTGTTTTTT. This codes for CASSRGELFF.

The CDR3 nucleotides are TGTGCCAGCAGCTCGGACAAGAGAGACTATGGCTACACCTTC. This encodes CASSSDKRDYGYTF. The genes are TRBV7-2 and TRBJ1-2; D is perhaps TRBD1 (5 bases). The germline V gene encodes CDR1 SGHTA and CDR2 FQGNSA. The CDR3 covers 14 residues. The V end was cut by 4 bases, the J end by 3 bases, with 12 bases between.

The chain has TRBV12-5 and TRBJ1-1, with a tentative D call TRBD1 (6 bases). The V end lost 0 bases, the J end lost 1 base, and 12 bases lay between the germline ends. The V gene's germline CDR1 is LGHNT and CDR2 FRNRAP. The CDR3 consists of 16 residues. The CDR3 nucleotides are TGTGCTAGTGGTTTGGTACTAGGGGGAGGGAACACTGAAGCTTTCTTT. Amino acid sequence: CASGLVLGGGNTEAFF.

The J gene is TRBJ2-3, the V gene TRBV15; TRBD2 agrees at 9 bases. The CDR3 sequence is 16 residues long. The germline V gene encodes CDR1 LNHNV and CDR2 YYDKDF (reference sequence). Trimming removed 2 bases from V and 1 base from J; junction bases left unmatched: 4. The CDR3 is CATSRRSSGGTDTQYF. The CDR3 DNA is TGTGCCACCAGCAGAAGATCTAGCGGGGGCACAGATACGCAGTATTTT. Together with reference TRBV15 and TRBJ2-3, the CDR3 gives the full variable domain: DAMVIQNPRYQVTQFGKPVTLSCSQTLNHNVMYWYQQKSSQAPKLLFHYYDKDFNNEADTPDNFQSRRPNTSFCFLDIRSPGLGDTAMYLCATSRRSSGGTDTQYFGPGTRLTVL.

This sequence joins TRBV5-6 and TRBJ2-1, with D perhaps given as TRBD1 or TRBD2 (6 bases each). Trimming pared 4 bases from V and 7 bases from J, leaving 9 bases between. CDR1 and CDR2 from the germline V gene are SGHDT and YYEEEE. The CDR3 is 12 residues long. This chain's CDR3 is CASSGGGNEQFF. DNA of the CDR3: TGTGCCAGCAGCGGAGGGGGTAATGAGCAGTTCTTC.

This chain connects TRBV7-9 to TRBJ1-2; D is possibly TRBD1 (5 bases). Looked up from germline, CDR1 is SEHNR and CDR2 is FQNEAQ (reference sequence). The CDR3 is 13 residues long. Trimming cost V 1 base and J 10 bases, with 13 bases left between them. DNA for the CDR3: TGTGCCAGCAGCTTAGGGACCGGGACTGACTACACCTTC. It specifies CASSLGTGTDYTF.

This chain connects TRBV7-2 to TRBJ1-3; tentatively, D is TRBD1 (5 bases). The CDR3 is 14 residues long. With 2 bases removed from V and 1 base from J, the gap between germline ends came to 6 bases. Germline V gene data show CDR1 as SGHTA and CDR2 as FQGNSA. CDR3 sequence (DNA): TGTGCCAGCAGCTTATGGGGGTCTGGAAACACCATATATTTT. Its protein product is CASSLWGSGNTIYF.

CDR3 region: CASSLAGTGGIGYTF. The CDR3 DNA sequence: TGTGCCAGCAGCTTGGCCGGGACAGGGGGAATAGGCTACACCTTC. The chain combines TRBV5-4 with TRBJ1-2, with TRBD1 matching 11 bases. CDR1 is SGHNT and CDR2 is YYREEE in the germline V gene (reference sequence). This CDR3 is 15 amino acids long. V shed 0 bases and J 8 bases; nucleotides not matched to a gene: 6.

This sequence joins TRBV5-4 and TRBJ2-1; possibly TRBD2 for D (5 bases). In germline, CDR1 is SGHNT, CDR2 YYREEE (reference sequence). The CDR3 is 13 residues long. Trimming left V 2 bases short and J 6 bases short, with 9 bases between. The chain's CDR3 is CASSFPDSNEQFF. CDR3 nucleotide sequence: TGTGCCAGCAGCTTTCCGGACTCCAATGAGCAGTTCTTC. The full variable domain, rest sourced from reference TRBV5-4 and TRBJ2-1, is ETGVTQSPTHLIKTRGQQVTLRCSSQSGHNTVSWYQQALGQGPQFIFQYYREEENGRGNFPPRFSGLQFPNYSSELNVNALELDDSALYLCASSFPDSNEQFFGPGTRLTVL.

The table lists this clone with a count of one. The rearrangement joins TRBV6-5 to TRBJ2-3; 10 bases are shared with TRBD2. The CDR3 extends over 15 amino acids. J was trimmed by 8 bases and V by 2 bases; bases with no gene match: 7. Germline-derived CDR1 and CDR2 are MNHEY and SVGAGI. CDR3 in DNA: TGTGCCAGCAGTTACGAGCTAGCGGGGGAGGTTACGCAGTATTTT. Protein product: CASSYELAGEVTQYF.

This clone showed up just once. The same CDR3 also results from other DNA sequences found in this sample. The chain carries TRBV27 and TRBJ2-1; D is possibly TRBD2 (5 bases). Looked up from germline, CDR1 is MNHEY and CDR2 is SMNVEV (reference sequence). The V end was cut by 2 bases, the J end by 1 base, with 6 bases between. CDR3 length: 14 amino acids. CDR3 in amino acids: CASSLRGSYNEQFF. CDR3 nucleotide sequence: TGTGCCAGCAGTTTACGCGGGTCCTACAATGAGCAGTTCTTC.

The V call is TRBV4-1, the J call TRBJ2-3; the match to TRBD2 covers 9 bases. The junction had 9 bases not matched to a gene; V was cut back by 0 bases and J by 2 bases. Germline V gene lookup returns CDR1 MGHRA and CDR2 YSYEKL. The CDR3 has 18 residues. CDR3 DNA: TGCGCCAGCAGCCAAGAACCCGGGCTAGCGGGGTTCACAGATACGCAGTATTTT. It is translated as CASSQEPGLAGFTDTQYF.

J is TRBJ2-2 and V is TRBV5-1, with 9 nucleotides matching TRBD2. With V trimmed by 2 bases and J by 13 bases, 15 bases remained unmatched. This CDR3 has 16 amino acids. Germline V CDR1 and CDR2: SGHRS, YFSETQ. The CDR3 sequence: CASSLAARGGTSALFF. CDR3 sequence (DNA): TGCGCCAGCAGCTTAGCCGCGCGGGGGGGCACTTCGGCGCTGTTTTTT.

In its sample, this clone was seen a few times. The chain couples TRBV24-1 to TRBJ1-4; a weak D match, TRBD1 (6 bases). Germline V gene sequence: CDR1 KGHDR, CDR2 SFDVKD. The CDR3 loop spans 13 amino acids. Trimming took off 12 bases at V and 6 bases at J, with 16 bases between the two ends. The CDR3 coding sequence is TGTGCCTATCCTATGGGACAATATGAAAAACTGTTTTTT. Translation gives CAYPMGQYEKLFF.

The V and J genes are TRBV9 and TRBJ2-3; no clear D. There are 15 residues in the CDR3. The germline V and J ends were trimmed by 3 bases and 1 base, with 12 bases remaining between them. The germline V gene has CDR1 SGDLS and CDR2 YYNGEE. Here the CDR3 reads CASSEGLMGTDTQYF. The CDR3 nucleotides read TGTGCCAGCAGCGAAGGTCTAATGGGCACAGATACGCAGTATTTT. Combining the CDR3 with reference TRBV9 and TRBJ2-3 gives the whole variable domain DSGVTQTPKHLITATGQRVTLRCSPRSGDLSVYWYQQSLDQGLQFLIQYYNGEERAKGNILERFSAQQFPDLHSELNLSSLELGDSALYFCASSEGLMGTDTQYFGPGTRLTVL.

This clone was picked up one time. The chain is built from TRBV20-1 and TRBJ2-7; unclear D gene. Germline V gene sequence: CDR1 DFQATT, CDR2 SNEGSKA (reference sequence). Trimming took off 7 bases at V and 5 bases at J, with 12 bases between the two ends. The CDR3 covers 11 residues. CDR3 nucleotide sequence: TGCAGTGTCAGGCAAGGGAACGAGCAGTACGTC. Encoded protein: CSVRQGNEQYV.

The rearrangement uses TRBV27 and TRBJ1-2; D is undetermined. Trimming cost V 6 bases and J 1 base, with 21 bases left between them. Germline CDR1 MNHEY, CDR2 SMNVEV (reference sequence). The CDR3 covers 17 residues. Here the CDR3 reads CASRSKEGGRYNYGYTF. DNA for the CDR3: TGTGCCAGCAGATCGAAAGAAGGTGGCCGTTATAACTATGGCTACACCTTC.